The 13 T cell receptor beta chains below were found in one sample sequenced in a study of T cells in Graves' hyperthyroidism and ophthalmopathy. Template material for amplifying TCR beta CDR3 regions consisted of RNA transcripts. Using the HTBI primer set, a first-round RT-PCR was run on the TCR CDR3. From the multiplex PCR reads, TCRdb called clonotypes with MiXCR, one entry per CDR3 protein. The repertoire holds about 560,000 distinct CDR3 sequences, over 15% seen once, with around 19% in the top ten. Material: blood. These receptors were collected from a woman under 30 with Graves' hyperthyroidism.

This clonotype occurred many times. The genes are TRBV7-6 and TRBJ2-7, with 13 bases that match TRBD2. Per germline, CDR1 SGHVS and CDR2 FNYEAQ. The CDR3 spans 15 residues. The ends lost 1 base at V and 4 bases at J; junction bases unmatched: 1. The CDR3 region has the DNA TGTGCCAGCAGCTTAGGGACTAGCGGGGGATACGAGCAGTACTTC. Its protein is CASSLGTSGGYEQYF.

The sample holds a few counts of this clonotype. V gene TRBV13 combines with J gene TRBJ2-4; TRBD1 matches at 8 bases. The germline V gene encodes CDR1 PRHDT and CDR2 FYEKMQ (reference sequence). The CDR3 runs 17 residues. J gave up 6 bases and V 0 bases, and 10 bases lay outside the gene matches. CDR3 sequence reads: CASSLGAGQGISNIQYF. CDR3 in DNA: TGTGCCAGCAGCTTAGGAGCTGGACAGGGAATCTCAAACATTCAGTACTTC.

This clonotype has more than one count but fewer than ten. The rearrangement joins TRBV5-1 to TRBJ2-6; a weak D match, TRBD1 (6 bases). Germline values: CDR1 SGHRS, CDR2 YFSETQ. With 4 bases removed from V and 0 bases from J, the gap between germline ends came to 11 bases. The CDR3 has 16 residues. The chain's CDR3 is CASSTGFSSGANVLTF. The CDR3 DNA is TGCGCCAGCAGCACAGGGTTTAGCTCTGGGGCCAACGTCCTGACTTTC.

This clonotype has only a few counts. The rearrangement links TRBV5-1 to TRBJ2-3; 8 nucleotides line up with TRBD2. The junction had 9 bases not matched to a gene; V was cut back by 5 bases and J by 4 bases. The CDR3 consists of 15 residues. From germline, CDR1 is SGHRS and CDR2 YFSETQ. The CDR3, as DNA: TGCGCCAGCAGTTGGAACGGGAGGGCTGCAGATACGCAGTATTTT. It codes for CASSWNGRAADTQYF.

In this sample, this clonotype turned up a few times. The chain employs TRBV7-8 and TRBJ2-1; D may be TRBD2 (6 bases). The CDR3 has 12 amino acids. CDR1 is SGHVS and CDR2 is FQNEAQ in the germline V gene. The V end lost 1 base, the J end lost 15 bases, and 13 bases lay between the germline ends. CDR3 nucleotide sequence: TGTGCCAGCAGCTTAGTCGGGCGGGGCCGGTTCTTC. It translates to CASSLVGRGRFF.

This clonotype was counted between two and nine times. The chain is built from TRBV20-1 and TRBJ2-4; perhaps TRBD2 as D (7 bases). The length of the CDR3 is 15 residues. CDR1 DFQATT and CDR2 SNEGSKA come from the germline V gene (reference sequence). The CDR3 nucleotides read TGCAGCCTCGACGGCGGGGGCCAAGCCAAAAACATTCAGTACTTC. Protein: CSLDGGGQAKNIQYF.

The CDR3 reads CSAKAAGGLSYNEQFF. The CDR3 DNA is TGCAGTGCTAAGGCAGCGGGGGGGCTATCCTACAATGAGCAGTTCTTC. This chain uses TRBV20-1 with TRBJ2-1, with 10 nucleotides matching TRBD2. After removal of 4 bases from V and 1 base from J, the junction contained 7 bases not matched to a gene. From germline, CDR1 is DFQATT and CDR2 SNEGSKA (reference sequence). The CDR3 is 16 residues long.

This clonotype was counted between two and nine times. V and J are TRBV20-1 and TRBJ1-5; D not certain. The CDR3 length is 16 residues. Germline-derived CDR1 and CDR2 are DFQATT and SNEGSKA (reference sequence). The V gene lost 7 bases and the J gene lost 2 bases, with 21 bases spanning the gap. The CDR3 DNA follows: TGCAGTGTCTCCCACGCTATGGGTTACGGCAATCAGCCCCAGCATTTT. This codes for CSVSHAMGYGNQPQHF.

A few counts support this clonotype. This rearrangement joins TRBV7-9 to TRBJ2-7; 12 bases fit TRBD2. V was clipped by 0 bases and J by 4 bases; unmatched bases: 7. The CDR3 length is 17 residues. CDR1 SEHNR and CDR2 FQNEAQ come from the germline V gene (reference sequence). CDR3 bases: TGTGCCAGCAGCTTAGCGAGGACGACTAGCGGGAGATACGAGCAGTACTTC. Residues: CASSLARTTSGRYEQYF.

The count of this clonotype is one. One junction end disagrees with the germline gene, perhaps due to a read error. The chain is built from TRBV10-2 and TRBJ1-1; D is ambiguous. Germline CDR1 and CDR2: WSHSY and SAAADI. This CDR3 comprises 11 residues. CDR3 in amino acids: CANSELGRAFF. In nucleotides, the CDR3 is TGCGCCAACAGTGAGTTGGGGAGGGCTTTCTTT.

The rearrangement uses TRBV24-1 and TRBJ2-1, with 8 nucleotides matching TRBD1. This CDR3 is built from 16 residues. The V and J ends lost 3 bases and 7 bases, in that order; junction bases with no gene match: 10. Per germline, CDR1 KGHDR and CDR2 SFDVKD. The CDR3 bases are TGTGCCACCAGTGATACCGGGACAGGCTCTGGGAATGAGCAGTTCTTC. It is translated as CATSDTGTGSGNEQFF.

As for this clonotype: This may be a read error: a much more frequent sequence differs by one nucleotide. V is TRBV12-3 or TRBV12-4 and J is TRBJ2-7, with TRBD1 as a possible D gene (6 bases). There are 14 residues in the CDR3. The CDR3 loop reads CASSHTSHRDEQCF. The CDR3, as DNA: TGTGCCAGCAGCCATACTTCGCACAGGGACGAGCAGTGCTTC.

The V and J genes are TRBV7-2 and TRBJ2-1; 8 bases agree with TRBD1. With 2 bases clipped from V and 9 bases from J, the junction kept 6 bases outside the gene matches. This CDR3 is built from 14 residues. Per germline, CDR1 SGHTA and CDR2 FQGNSA. CDR3 sequence reads: CASSLLPGTGEQFF. As DNA, the CDR3 is TGTGCCAGCAGCTTACTGCCCGGGACAGGTGAGCAGTTCTTC.